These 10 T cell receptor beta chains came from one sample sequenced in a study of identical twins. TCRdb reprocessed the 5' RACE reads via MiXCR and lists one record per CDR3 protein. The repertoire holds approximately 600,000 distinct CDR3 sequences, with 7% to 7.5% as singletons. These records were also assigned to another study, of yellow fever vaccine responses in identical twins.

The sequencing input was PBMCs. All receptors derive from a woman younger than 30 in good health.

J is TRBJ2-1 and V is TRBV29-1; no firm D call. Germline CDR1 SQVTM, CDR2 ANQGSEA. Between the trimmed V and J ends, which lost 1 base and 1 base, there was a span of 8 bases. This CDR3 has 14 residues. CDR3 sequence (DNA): TGCAGCGTTGAAGGCAGGCCATCCTACAATGAGCAGTTCTTC. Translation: CSVEGRPSYNEQFF.

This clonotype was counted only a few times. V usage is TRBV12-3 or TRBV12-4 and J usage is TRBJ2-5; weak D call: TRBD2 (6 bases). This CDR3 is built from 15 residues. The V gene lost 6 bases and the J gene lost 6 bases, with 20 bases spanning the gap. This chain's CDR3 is CASRSGLGAGKTQYF. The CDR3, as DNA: TGTGCCAGCAGGTCAGGGTTAGGAGCGGGTAAGACCCAGTACTTC.

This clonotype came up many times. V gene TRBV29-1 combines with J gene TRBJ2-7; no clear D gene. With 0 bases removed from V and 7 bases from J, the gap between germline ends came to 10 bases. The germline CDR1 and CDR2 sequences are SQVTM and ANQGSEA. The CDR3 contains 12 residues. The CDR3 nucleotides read TGCAGCGTTGAAGATAACGGGTATGAGCAGTACTTC. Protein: CSVEDNGYEQYF.

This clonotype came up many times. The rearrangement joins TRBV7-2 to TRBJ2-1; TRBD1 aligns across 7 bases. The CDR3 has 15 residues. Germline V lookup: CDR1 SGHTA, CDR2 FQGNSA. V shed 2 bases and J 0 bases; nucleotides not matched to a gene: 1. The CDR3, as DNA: TGTGCCAGCAGCTTAACAGGGGCCTCCTACAATGAGCAGTTCTTC. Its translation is CASSLTGASYNEQFF.

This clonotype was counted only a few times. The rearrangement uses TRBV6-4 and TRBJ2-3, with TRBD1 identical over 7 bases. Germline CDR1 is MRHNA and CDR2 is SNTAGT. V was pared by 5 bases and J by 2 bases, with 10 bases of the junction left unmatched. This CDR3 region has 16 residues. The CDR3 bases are TGTGCCAGCAGTAAAGAAGAGGGGACAGCCACAGATACGCAGTATTTT. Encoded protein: CASSKEEGTATDTQYF.

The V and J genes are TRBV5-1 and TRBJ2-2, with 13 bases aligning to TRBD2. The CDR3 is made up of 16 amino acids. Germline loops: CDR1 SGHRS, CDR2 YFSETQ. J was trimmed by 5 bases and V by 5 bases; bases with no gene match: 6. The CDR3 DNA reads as TGCGCCAGCAGGCCTCCGGGACTAGCGGGGACCGGGGAGCTGTTTTTT. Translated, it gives CASRPPGLAGTGELFF.

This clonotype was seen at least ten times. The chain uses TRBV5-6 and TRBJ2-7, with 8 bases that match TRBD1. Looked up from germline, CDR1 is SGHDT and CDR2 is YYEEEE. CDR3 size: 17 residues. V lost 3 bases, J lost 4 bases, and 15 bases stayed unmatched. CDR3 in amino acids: CASSSETGVRRPYEQYF. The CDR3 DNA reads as TGTGCCAGCAGCTCCGAGACAGGGGTACGACGGCCATACGAGCAGTACTTC.

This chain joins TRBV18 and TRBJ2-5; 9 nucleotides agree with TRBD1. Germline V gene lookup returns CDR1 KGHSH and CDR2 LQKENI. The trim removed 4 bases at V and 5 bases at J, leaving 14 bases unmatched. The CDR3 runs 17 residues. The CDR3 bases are TGTGCCAGCTCACACAACGCCGGGACAGGGTTGTCCGAGACCCAGTACTTC. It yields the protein CASSHNAGTGLSETQYF.

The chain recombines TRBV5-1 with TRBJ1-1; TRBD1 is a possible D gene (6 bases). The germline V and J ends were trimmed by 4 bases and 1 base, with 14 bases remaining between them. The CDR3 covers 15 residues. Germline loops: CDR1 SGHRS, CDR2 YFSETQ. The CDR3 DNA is TGCGCCAGCAGCCAAAGTCAGGGGCGGAACACTGAAGCTTTCTTT. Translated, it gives CASSQSQGRNTEAFF.

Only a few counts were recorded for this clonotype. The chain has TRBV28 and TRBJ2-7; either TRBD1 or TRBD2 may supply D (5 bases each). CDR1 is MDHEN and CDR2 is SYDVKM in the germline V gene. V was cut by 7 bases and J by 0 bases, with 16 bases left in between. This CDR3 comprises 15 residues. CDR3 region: CASTSGASSSYEQYF. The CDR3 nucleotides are TGTGCCAGCACCTCCGGGGCCAGCAGCTCCTACGAGCAGTACTTC.